Below, one T cell receptor (beta chain) is given with its context. No antigen is known for it. These data belong to a study of PD-1 blockade in classical Hodgkin lymphoma. The study, taken as a whole, reports: Newly diagnosed patients had baseline TCR diversity that was reportedly lower than that of healthy donors. CD4+ TCR diversity, unlike CD8+, rose significantly by C4D1.

Some clones are missing from TCRdb's copy, which holds only in-frame ones; the method was immunoSEQ multiplex PCR. The sample has roughly 100,000 clones; approximately 89% are singletons. Germline V gene lookup returns CDR1 LNHDA and CDR2 SQIVND (reference sequence). J gave up 4 bases and V 5 bases, and 7 bases lay outside the gene matches. The length of the CDR3 is 14 residues. Time point here: cycle 4 day 1 (C4D1), after 6 weeks of nivolumab. Every single patient, without exception, relapsed after autologous stem cell transplantation, and brentuximab vedotin exposure varied. The specimen comprised peripheral blood mononuclear cells (PBMCs), sampled before the fourth cycle of nivolumab. V and J are TRBV19 and TRBJ2-7; 8 positions agree with TRBD1. The sequence derives from a human donor with classical Hodgkin lymphoma. CDR3 loop: CASSSDRGGYEQYF. The CDR3 coding sequence is TGTGCCAGTAGTTCCGACAGGGGTGGTTACGAGCAGTACTTC. The full variable domain, its missing parts supplied by reference TRBV19 and TRBJ2-7, is DGGITQSPKYLFRKEGQNVTLSCEQNLNHDAMYWYRQDPGQGLRLIYYSQIVNDFQKGDIAEGYSVSREKKESFPLTVTSAQKNPTAFYLCASSSDRGGYEQYFGPGTRLTVT.